The clone carrying this TCR beta chain was detected ten times or more. Its antigen is not known. This CDR3 comprises 15 residues. Trimming shortened V by 1 base and J by 12 bases, and 18 bases separated the two germline ends. Germline values: CDR1 LNHDA, CDR2 SQIVND (reference sequence). Patients chosen for sequencing had shown CD8+CD57+ cell expansion by flow cytometry. Everyone among the patients had severe acquired aplastic anemia. Genomic DNA acted as the template from which TCR beta VDJ combination and CDR3 sequence profiling were carried out. TCRdb passed the reads through MiXCR, listing each CDR3 protein once. The sample holds 150,000 to 200,000 distinct CDR3 sequences, roughly 48% seen once. This specimen belongs to a study of CD8+CD57+ T cells in acquired aplastic anemia. In the study overall: Sorted CD4+ and CD8+ cell DNA averaged roughly 3.2 ug. Points from the study as a whole: CD8+ Simpson's diversity in patients was not significantly different from that in controls. Around 30 sequences, all CD8+ CDR3, were shared between patients and controls.

The origin of this receptor is a human donor with aplastic anemia. Source material: sorted CD4+, CD8+, or CD8+CD57+ T cells (not recorded which) from PBMCs. This chain joins TRBV19 and TRBJ1-4, with a weak D call TRBD1 (5 bases). The CDR3 here is CASSIVGGAPVELFF. DNA for the CDR3: TGTGCCAGTAGTATAGTAGGAGGGGCCCCGGTTGAACTGTTTTTT.